This T cell receptor beta chain derives from a study of blood T cell repertoires in COVID-19. The germline V gene has CDR1 SGHRS and CDR2 YFSETQ. CDR3 size: 16 residues. Trimming cost V 2 bases and J 3 bases; bases outside gene matches: 7. Seattle patient enrollment occurred during active infection, with longitudinal follow-up thereafter. The assay was immunoSEQ multiplex PCR, and TCRdb's table has in-frame clones only and misses some. There are some 170,000 clones in the sample; approximately 83% occur only once, and 6% to 7% lies in the top ten. The gene calls are TRBV5-1 and TRBJ1-3; 8 positions agree with TRBD1. The TCR originated in a woman in her thirties or forties with COVID-19, enrolled during active disease. Sequencing was performed on peripheral blood. This chain's CDR3 is CASSLDTGGNGNTIYF. In DNA form, the CDR3 reads TGCGCCAGCAGCTTAGATACAGGGGGTAATGGAAACACCATATATTTT.